The rows below give T cell receptor beta chains drawn from one sample of a study of T cell repertoires in cytomegalovirus infection. TCRdb re-derived calls from the reads in MiXCR, one entry per CDR3 protein. The sample has around 280,000 distinct CDR3 sequences, approximately 14% seen once. Sequenced input: PBMCs. Receptor source: a human donor in good health (CMV status not recorded). Some clones in this sample may be carry-over from other donors' samples. Each CDR3 is given with its conserved first and last residue. D genes are given only for firm matches. The size entry is marked missing in some rows and otherwise reads once, few, many or a size class.

>many|TRBV7-2|-|TRBJ2-2
TGTGCCAGCAGCTTAAAAGGCGCCGGGGAGCTGTTTTTT
CASSLKGAGELFF
>many|TRBV20-1|-|TRBJ1-1
TGCAGTGCTAGACGGCCGAACACTGAAGCTTTCTTT
CSARRPNTEAFF
>-|TRBV20-1|TRBD1|TRBJ1-5
TGCAGTGCTAGAGATCAGGGGGACACAAATCAGCCCCAGCATTTT
CSARDQGDTNQPQHF
>many|TRBV7-3|TRBD1|TRBJ1-1
TGTGCCAGCAGCCCAACAGGGGGCCCTTTTGTTACTGAAGCTTTCTTT
CASSPTGGPFVTEAFF
>-|TRBV20-1|-|TRBJ1-1
TGCAGTGCTTTCGAGCAGGGGAGAGACACTGAAGCTTTCTTT
CSAFEQGRDTEAFF
>many|TRBV7-2|-|TRBJ2-7
TGTGCCAGCAGCTTAGCGGTGGCAGGATGGTCCTACGAGCAGTACTTC
CASSLAVAGWSYEQYF
>few|TRBV6-2/TRBV6-3|-|TRBJ2-2
TGTGCCAGCAGTGGCCTACTAGCGAACACCGGGGAGCTGTTTTTT
CASSGLLANTGELFF
>-|TRBV29-1|-|TRBJ2-3
TGCAGCGTCGTGGGGAGCAGCACAGATACGCAGTATTTT
CSVVGSSTDTQYF
>-|TRBV19|-|TRBJ2-1
TGTGCCAGATACCTCGGGGGTCAGGCAGGGTCCAAACGGAATGAGCAGTTCTTC
CARYLGGQAGSKRNEQFF
>many|TRBV14|TRBD1|TRBJ2-7
TGTGCCAGCAGCCAGGCGCAGGGGGAGAATTCCTACGAGCAGTACTTC
CASSQAQGENSYEQYF
>few|TRBV28|TRBD1|TRBJ2-5
TGTGCCAGCAGTGAGCCGGGACAGGGCCCAGAGACCCAGTACTTC
CASSEPGQGPETQYF
>many|TRBV7-2|TRBD1|TRBJ1-2
TGTGCCAGCAGCTTCCCCCCAGGGACAGGGCCCGTGAGCTACACCTTC
CASSFPPGTGPVSYTF
>many|TRBV7-2|-|TRBJ2-5
TGTGCCAGCAGCCTAAACTTGATAGGCCAAACCCAGTACTTC
CASSLNLIGQTQYF
>-|TRBV20-1|-|TRBJ1-1
TGCAGTGTCCACGGACAGAGTGAAGCTTTCTTT
CSVHGQSEAFF
>-|TRBV20-1|TRBD2|TRBJ2-1
TGCAGTGCTAGAGATCCGACTAGCGGGAGGGGTGAGCAGTTCTTC
CSARDPTSGRGEQFF
>many|TRBV4-3|-|TRBJ1-2
TGCGCCAGCAGCCAGGATCAAACACTGGGAGATGGCTACACCTTC
CASSQDQTLGDGYTF
>-|TRBV7-3|-|TRBJ2-7
TGTGCCAGCAGCTTAGCCGACTGGAATCGGGGTGGGGACGAGCAGTACTTC
CASSLADWNRGGDEQYF
>few|TRBV20-1|TRBD1|TRBJ2-5
TGCAGTGCTAACAGGGACAGGGGGCATGAGACCCAGTACTTC
CSANRDRGHETQYF
>few|TRBV9|-|TRBJ2-1
TGTGCCAGCAGCGTAGCAAGTCCCCTCGGGCGCAGCTCCTACAATGAGCAGTTCTTC
CASSVASPLGRSSYNEQFF
>many|TRBV7-8|TRBD2|TRBJ2-1
TGTGCCAGCAGCTTAGGCTCTGGGACTAGCGGGAGGAGGTACAATGAGCAGTTCTTC
CASSLGSGTSGRRYNEQFF
>few|TRBV27|TRBD1|TRBJ2-3
TGTGCCAGCAGTTTCGGGGGCCCGGGACAGGGCACAGATACGCAGTATTTT
CASSFGGPGQGTDTQYF
>many|TRBV7-2|-|TRBJ2-2
TGTGCCAGCAGCTTAACAGTGAACACCGGGGAGCTGTTTTTT
CASSLTVNTGELFF
>few|TRBV29-1|-|TRBJ1-1
TGCAGCGCCGACAGGAACACTGAAGCTTTCTTT
CSADRNTEAFF
>-|TRBV14|-|TRBJ1-1
TGTGCCAGCAGCCCCTGGGGCAGGGGAGAGGGTGAAGCTTTCTTT
CASSPWGRGEGEAFF
>-|TRBV9|TRBD2|TRBJ2-7
TGTGCCAGCAGCGTTGGAGCGGGAGGTCAGTACTTC
CASSVGAGGQYF
>many|TRBV28|TRBD2|TRBJ2-2
TGTGCCAGCAGTTTAGGTGGGACTAGCGCGAACACCGGGGAGCTGTTTTTT
CASSLGGTSANTGELFF
>-|TRBV6-1|-|TRBJ2-7
TGTGCCAGCAGCCGAACAGCCGACAGTTTCCACGAGCAGTACTTC
CASSRTADSFHEQYF
>many|TRBV7-3|-|TRBJ2-2
TGTGCCAGCAGCCCGACCGGAGGGATCACCGGGGAGCTGTTTTTT
CASSPTGGITGELFF
>-|TRBV6-1|TRBD1|TRBJ2-1
TGTGCCAGCAGTCCAGACAGGGTAAGATATAGTGAGCAGTTCTTC
CASSPDRVRYSEQFF
>-|TRBV15|-|TRBJ2-7
TGTGCCACCAGCAGGCCCCCCATTTACGGCGAGCAGTACTTC
CATSRPPIYGEQYF
>many|TRBV7-2|-|TRBJ2-7
TGTGCCAGCAGCTTAGCGGTCGGTGTTCAGACTTACGAGCAGTACTTC
CASSLAVGVQTYEQYF
>few|TRBV5-6|-|TRBJ2-2
TGTGCCAGCAGCTTGGATGGCGCCCGAGCCGCCGGGGAGCTGTTTTTT
CASSLDGARAAGELFF
>many|TRBV7-2|TRBD2|TRBJ2-7
TGTGCCAGCAGCTTAATGGGGACTAGCGGCTTTTACGAGCAGTACTTC
CASSLMGTSGFYEQYF
>-|TRBV7-3|TRBD1|TRBJ1-1
TGTGCCAGCAGCCCCACAGGGGGCTTGGGAGAGAAGGCTTTCTTT
CASSPTGGLGEKAFF
>many|TRBV25-1|TRBD1|TRBJ1-6
TGTGCCAGCAGTCTACAGGGGGGATCACCCCTCCACTTT
CASSLQGGSPLHF
>-|TRBV20-1|TRBD2|TRBJ2-1
TGCAGTGCTAGAAACGGCGGGAGTAATGAGCAGTTCTTC
CSARNGGSNEQFF
>-|TRBV19|-|TRBJ2-1
TGTGCCAGTAGTAAACAACAAATGAACCGCTTTTCCGTAGCCAATGAGCAGTTCTTC
CASSKQQMNRFSVANEQFF
>many|TRBV20-1|-|TRBJ2-7
TGCAGTGCTAGAGATCAACGGATAAGGGACGAGCAGTACTTC
CSARDQRIRDEQYF
>-|TRBV7-2|-|TRBJ2-2
TGTGCCAGCAGCTTAGCGTCGGACAGCTTCACCGGGGAGCTGTTTTTT
CASSLASDSFTGELFF
>many|TRBV12-3/TRBV12-4|TRBD1|TRBJ2-7
TGTGCCAGCAGTTTGGTAGGGGGCGGCAGCTCCTACGAGCAGTACTTC
CASSLVGGGSSYEQYF
>many|TRBV7-3|-|TRBJ2-3
TGTGCCAGCAGTTTACGGGGGCCAAGCACAGATACGCAGTATTTT
CASSLRGPSTDTQYF
>many|TRBV7-3|-|TRBJ2-2
TGTGCCAGCAGCCCTAACGGAGACAGCACCGGGGAGCTGTTTTTT
CASSPNGDSTGELFF
>-|TRBV7-9|TRBD1|TRBJ2-5
TGTGCCAGCAGCGATGGGACAGCCCATCCAGGGTGCTTC
CASSDGTAHPGCF
>few|TRBV29-1|TRBD1|TRBJ1-1
TGCAGCGCCCCGGGACAGGGGATAGCTGAAGCTTTCTTT
CSAPGQGIAEAFF
>many|TRBV7-2|TRBD2|TRBJ2-7
TGTGCCAGCAGCTTAAGCGGGAGTAAGAACGAGCAGTACTTC
CASSLSGSKNEQYF
>-|TRBV27|-|TRBJ1-4
TGTGCCAGCAGAGCCTTGTGGGAGGGAATTGAAAAACTGTTTTTT
CASRALWEGIEKLFF
>few|TRBV10-3|TRBD1|TRBJ1-3
TGTGCCATCAGAGCCGGGACAGACTCTGGAAACACCATATATTTT
CAIRAGTDSGNTIYF
>many|TRBV7-8|TRBD1|TRBJ2-5
TGTGCCAGCAGCCCCTCCACCGGGACAGGGGGCGAGACCCAGTACTTC
CASSPSTGTGGETQYF
>-|TRBV28|-|TRBJ1-1
TGTGCCAGCAGTTTTAAGGGGCCGCGGGAGGAAGCTTTCTTT
CASSFKGPREEAFF
>few|TRBV2|TRBD2|TRBJ2-3
TGTGCCAGCACCATAGCGGGGGGGACAGATACGCAGTATTTT
CASTIAGGTDTQYF
>few|TRBV20-1|TRBD2|TRBJ2-6
TGCAGTGCCCCACTAGCGGGAGGGCCGGGAGGGGCCAACGTCCTGACTTTC
CSAPLAGGPGGANVLTF
>few|TRBV29-1|TRBD2|TRBJ2-5
TGCAGCGTTGAGAAAGCGGGGGGGATCGAGACCCAGTACTTC
CSVEKAGGIETQYF
>many|TRBV7-2|-|TRBJ1-1
TGTGCCAGCAGTCACAGGATCGGGGGCACTGAAGCTTTCTTT
CASSHRIGGTEAFF
>many|TRBV29-1|-|TRBJ2-2
TGCAGCGTTGTAAAGGGGTCAGGCGGGGAGCTGTTTTTT
CSVVKGSGGELFF
>-|TRBV2|-|TRBJ2-5
TGTGCCAGCAGTGAATACCGGGAACAAGAGACCCAGTACTTC
CASSEYREQETQYF
>-|TRBV10-3|TRBD2|TRBJ2-7
TGTGCCATCAGTGAACCTGGGACTAGCGGGAGCTACGAGCAGTACTTC
CAISEPGTSGSYEQYF
>many|TRBV7-2|TRBD2|TRBJ2-1
TGTGCCAGCAGCTCACCAAGGACTAGCGGGGGGAAGCAGTTCTTC
CASSSPRTSGGKQFF